The 9 T cell receptor beta chains presented below share a single source sample, sequenced in a study of cytomegalovirus exposure and HLA in healthy donors. The PCR had 60 Vbeta and 13 Jbeta primers. Method: immunoSEQ multiplex PCR; TCRdb's copy keeps in-frame clones and lacks some. The repertoire holds around 150,000 clones, with about 75% as singletons. The sequencing input was PBMCs. These receptors originate from a woman aged 50 to 60 in good health and CMV-seropositive.

The chain couples TRBV18 to TRBJ2-2; D is unclear. The CDR3 extends over 12 amino acids. CDR1 is KGHSH, CDR2 LQKENI, per germline. Trimming removed 2 bases at V and 7 bases at J, with 5 bases between. The CDR3 nucleotides are TGTGCCAGCTCACCAAGTAGCGGGGAGCTGTTTTTT. This gives the protein CASSPSSGELFF.

The CDR3: CASSETVMNTEAFF. The CDR3 DNA sequence: TGTGCCAGCAGTGAGACAGTCATGAACACTGAAGCTTTCTTT. The rearrangement links TRBV6-1 to TRBJ1-1; D is possibly TRBD1 (5 bases). V shed 3 bases and J shed 0 bases, with 8 bases lying between them. Looked up from germline, CDR1 is MNHNS and CDR2 is SASEGT. The CDR3 has 14 amino acids.

The table lists this clone with a few counts. The chain links TRBV4-1 to TRBJ1-1, with TRBD1 matching 8 bases. Unmatched junction bases numbered 11, after V lost 6 bases and J lost 5 bases. CDR3 length: 15 amino acids. Germline V lookup: CDR1 MGHRA, CDR2 YSYEKL. The CDR3 DNA reads as TGCGCCAGCAGACCTCTCGGACAGGGAAGGACTGAAGCTTTCTTT. Protein: CASRPLGQGRTEAFF.

The chain is built from TRBV2 and TRBJ2-3; 12 bases match TRBD2. The germline V gene encodes CDR1 SNHLY and CDR2 FYNNEI. The CDR3 is 18 residues long. Germline trimming cut 6 bases from V and 0 bases from J; bases unmatched to any gene: 10. CDR3 nucleotide sequence: TGTGCCAGCAGACTACTAGCGGGGGGAAGGCTTAGCACAGATACGCAGTATTTT. Residues: CASRLLAGGRLSTDTQYF.

This clone turned up a few times. The genes are TRBV7-9 and TRBJ2-2; TRBD1 matches 10 bases. V lost 1 base to trimming and J lost 5 bases; unmatched junction nucleotides: 1. The CDR3 is 15 residues long. CDR1 SEHNR and CDR2 FQNEAQ come from the germline V gene (reference sequence). The CDR3 sequence: CASSLGQGATGELFF. The CDR3 region has the DNA TGTGCCAGCAGCTTAGGACAGGGGGCAACCGGGGAGCTGTTTTTT. Full variable domain (outside the CDR3, taken from reference TRBV7-9 and TRBJ2-2): DTGVSQNPRHKITKRGQNVTFRCDPISEHNRLYWYRQTLGQGPEFLTYFQNEAQLEKSRLLSDRFSAERPKGSFSTLEIQRTEQGDSAMYLCASSLGQGATGELFFGEGSRLTVL.

The chain employs TRBV7-9 and TRBJ2-1; D possibly corresponds to TRBD1 (5 bases). V was shortened by 5 bases and J by 6 bases, with 11 bases between the two germline ends. CDR3 length: 13 residues. CDR1 is SEHNR and CDR2 is FQNEAQ in the germline V gene (reference sequence). CDR3: CASSPGRANEQFF. The CDR3 nucleotides are TGTGCCAGCAGCCCCGGCAGGGCCAATGAGCAGTTCTTC.

This clone was seen once. The chain recombines TRBV16 with TRBJ2-5; TRBD1 matches 12 bases. Germline lookup yields CDR1 KGHSY and CDR2 FQNENV. The V and J ends lost 0 bases and 5 bases, in that order; junction bases with no gene match: 4. CDR3 length: 16 residues. CDR3 in amino acids: CASSQSGTGGLETQYF. Written as DNA, the CDR3 is TGTGCCAGCAGCCAATCTGGGACAGGGGGCTTGGAGACCCAGTACTTC.

This chain uses TRBV2 with TRBJ1-5, with D possibly being TRBD1 (5 bases). Per germline, CDR1 SNHLY and CDR2 FYNNEI. The CDR3 has 14 amino acids. The V gene lost 6 bases and the J gene lost 4 bases, with 13 bases spanning the gap. The CDR3 nucleotides read TGTGCCAGCAGCGAACGGACACAGAATCAGCCCCAGCATTTT. Amino acid sequence: CASSERTQNQPQHF.

The chain links TRBV23-1 to TRBJ1-2; D gene unclear. TRBV23-1 has ORF status, its function being uncertain. Deletions cut 0 bases from V and 4 bases from J, with 12 bases between. The CDR3 is 15 amino acids. The CDR3 region is CASSQSGSPVYGYTF. Here the CDR3 DNA reads TGCGCCAGCAGTCAATCCGGTAGCCCTGTCTATGGCTACACCTTC.